What follows are 20 T cell receptor beta chains derived from one specimen sequenced in a study of blood T cell repertoires in COVID-19. Sequencing used immunoSEQ multiplex PCR; TCRdb keeps in-frame clones, though not all of them. This sample has around 93,000 clones, with around 87% found just once. Material for sequencing was peripheral blood. The receptors derive from a human donor in a cohort sampled during active COVID-19.

The rearrangement joins TRBV4-1 to TRBJ1-4, with D hard to call. The length of the CDR3 is 16 residues. Germline V gives CDR1 MGHRA, CDR2 YSYEKL. Trimming removed 3 bases from V and 4 bases from J, with 15 bases in between. CDR3 sequence: CASSQARPEGNEKLFF. CDR3 nucleotide sequence: TGCGCCAGCAGCCAGGCACGCCCAGAGGGTAATGAAAAACTGTTTTTT.

The rearrangement links TRBV28 to TRBJ2-4, with 11 bases lining up with TRBD2. J gave up 0 bases and V 3 bases, and 13 bases lay outside the gene matches. From germline, CDR1 is MDHEN and CDR2 SYDVKM. CDR3 length: 20 amino acids. CDR3: CASSFPTTGTSGVAKNIQYF. The CDR3, as DNA: TGTGCCAGCAGTTTCCCTACGACCGGGACTAGCGGAGTAGCCAAAAACATTCAGTACTTC.

The chain recombines TRBV6-1 with TRBJ2-1, with 13 positions matching TRBD2. This CDR3 spans 17 amino acids. Germline V gene data show CDR1 as MNHNS and CDR2 as SASEGT. J was trimmed by 7 bases and V by 3 bases; bases with no gene match: 9. The CDR3 loop is CASSDPWTSGRLNEQFF. CDR3 bases: TGTGCCAGCAGTGACCCTTGGACTAGCGGGAGATTGAATGAGCAGTTCTTC.

This chain uses TRBV18 with TRBJ2-2, with 10 bases aligning to TRBD2. The CDR3 extends over 16 amino acids. V shed 3 bases and J 1 base; nucleotides not matched to a gene: 2. The germline CDR1 and CDR2 sequences are KGHSH and LQKENI. CDR3 DNA sequence: TGTGCCAGCTCACCGGGACTAGCGCAGAACACCGGGGAGCTGTTTTTT. As protein: CASSPGLAQNTGELFF.

The CDR3 DNA reads as TGTGCCAGCAGCTCTAGTCTACAAGAGACCCAGTACTTC. It is translated as CASSSSLQETQYF. The rearrangement links TRBV7-9 to TRBJ2-5, with unresolved D. Trimming pared 4 bases from V and 2 bases from J, leaving 8 bases between. From germline, CDR1 is SEHNR and CDR2 FQNEAQ (reference sequence). CDR3 length equals 13 residues.

CDR3 sequence (DNA): TGTGCCAGTAGTAAGATGGGCCACTCTTACGAGCAGTACTTC. It translates to CASSKMGHSYEQYF. The genes are TRBV19 and TRBJ2-7; D ambiguous. CDR3 length: 14 amino acids. Germline V CDR1 and CDR2: LNHDA, SQIVND (reference sequence). The germline V and J ends were trimmed by 4 bases and 4 bases, with 14 bases remaining between them.

On this clone itself: A junction end diverges from the germline sequence, so it may reflect a read error. The chain is built from TRBV7-7 and TRBJ2-1, with 10 bases identical to TRBD1. The CDR3 contains 17 residues. Germline values: CDR1 SSHAT, CDR2 FNYEAQ (reference sequence). CDR3 nucleotides: TGTGCTAGCAGCCCGTTGGCGGGGACAGGGGTAATCAGTGAGCAGTTCTTC. It specifies CASSPLAGTGVISEQFF.

The V and J genes are TRBV6-6 and TRBJ2-7; a possible D gene is TRBD2 (6 bases). The CDR3 contains 11 residues. V was cut by 6 bases and J by 4 bases, with 7 bases left in between. The germline gives CDR1 MNHNY, CDR2 SVGAGI (reference sequence). CDR3 sequence reads: CASSGGYEQYF. CDR3 DNA: TGTGCCAGCAGCGGGGGTTACGAGCAGTACTTC.

The chain is built from TRBV7-9 and TRBJ2-3; 9 bases fit TRBD1. CDR1 and CDR2 (germline): SEHNR, FQNEAQ (reference sequence). The CDR3 runs 15 residues. Losses at the gene ends were 6 bases for V and 2 bases for J; bases not matched to a gene: 6. The CDR3 is CASSTGTGPTDTQYF. CDR3 bases: TGTGCCAGCAGTACCGGGACAGGGCCCACAGATACGCAGTATTTT.

The chain recombines TRBV7-3 with TRBJ1-2; 9 bases line up with TRBD1. The CDR3 runs 14 residues. Germline V gives CDR1 SGHTA, CDR2 FQGTGA. The junction had 3 bases not matched to a gene; V was cut back by 5 bases and J by 2 bases. In nucleotides, the CDR3 is TGTGCCAGCAGCAAAACAGGGGGCAACTATGGCTACACCTTC. It specifies CASSKTGGNYGYTF.

The V and J genes are TRBV6-5 and TRBJ1-1; D is uncertain. Trimming left V 2 bases short and J 3 bases short, with 13 bases between. CDR1 is MNHEY and CDR2 is SVGAGI in the germline V gene. The length of the CDR3 is 15 residues. In DNA form, the CDR3 reads TGTGCCAGCAGTTACGATGGCGTAGCGGACACTGAAGCTTTCTTT. It specifies CASSYDGVADTEAFF.

J is TRBJ1-4 and V is TRBV19; tentatively, D is TRBD1 (5 bases). Between the trimmed V and J ends, which lost 6 bases and 7 bases, there was a span of 12 bases. The CDR3 has 13 residues. Germline CDR1 reads LNHDA; CDR2 reads SQIVND (reference sequence). CDR3 loop: CASRSGRGEKLFF. CDR3 coding DNA: TGTGCCAGTAGGTCGGGGCGGGGTGAAAAACTGTTTTTT. The full variable domain, rest sourced from reference TRBV19 and TRBJ1-4, is DGGITQSPKYLFRKEGQNVTLSCEQNLNHDAMYWYRQDPGQGLRLIYYSQIVNDFQKGDIAEGYSVSREKKESFPLTVTSAQKNPTAFYLCASRSGRGEKLFFGSGTQLSVL.

The chain combines TRBV7-9 with TRBJ1-3, with TRBD1 identical over 7 bases. CDR1 and CDR2 (germline): SEHNR, FQNEAQ (reference sequence). The CDR3 loop spans 17 amino acids. V trimming: 4 bases; J trimming: 0 bases; junction bases outside the gene matches: 9. This CDR3 is CASSSTLGQSSGNTIYF. The CDR3, as DNA: TGTGCCAGCAGCTCCACCTTGGGACAGAGCTCTGGAAACACCATATATTTT.

This chain uses TRBV7-3 with TRBJ2-1; 7 bases line up with TRBD2. The CDR3 has 16 amino acids. The germline gives CDR1 SGHTA, CDR2 FQGTGA. Unmatched junction bases numbered 8, after V lost 6 bases and J lost 0 bases. CDR3 bases: TGTGCCAGCAGTTTGAATCCGGGAGGCTCCTACAATGAGCAGTTCTTC. This translates into CASSLNPGGSYNEQFF.

The chain joins TRBV30 to TRBJ2-7; 10 bases are shared with TRBD2. V was pared by 2 bases and J by 0 bases, with 4 bases of the junction left unmatched. The germline CDR1 and CDR2 sequences are GTSNPN and SVGIG (reference sequence). This CDR3 has 15 amino acids. The CDR3 is CAWSTSGRASYEQYF. DNA of the CDR3: TGTGCCTGGAGTACGAGCGGGAGGGCCTCCTACGAGCAGTACTTC.

The CDR3 reads CASSSGSGYQYEQFF. The CDR3 DNA reads TGTGCCAGTAGTAGCGGCTCAGGGTATCAATATGAGCAGTTCTTC. This rearrangement joins TRBV19 to TRBJ2-1; D might be TRBD1 (5 bases). The CDR3 is 15 amino acids. Trimming shortened V by 4 bases and J by 8 bases, and 18 bases separated the two germline ends. Germline-derived CDR1 and CDR2 are LNHDA and SQIVND (reference sequence).

CDR3: CASSLRFGEKLFF. CDR3 DNA: TGTGCCAGCAGCTTACGGTTCGGTGAAAAACTGTTTTTT. The chain recombines TRBV7-3 with TRBJ1-4, with D hard to call. V was shortened by 2 bases and J by 7 bases, with 8 bases between the two germline ends. CDR3 size: 13 residues. CDR1 and CDR2 from the germline V gene are SGHTA and FQGTGA.

The CDR3 coding sequence is TGTGCCAGCGCATCGGGACTAGGAGTCTACAATGAGCAGTTCTTC. Translation: CASASGLGVYNEQFF. V and J are TRBV25-1 and TRBJ2-1; TRBD2 matches 8 bases. CDR3 length: 15 residues. The germline CDR1 and CDR2 sequences are MGHDK and SYGVNS. V lost 8 bases, J lost 3 bases, and 9 bases stayed unmatched.

The genes are TRBV28 and TRBJ2-1; D is possibly TRBD2 (6 bases). In germline, CDR1 is MDHEN, CDR2 SYDVKM. The CDR3 is made up of 15 amino acids. V lost 7 bases and J lost 4, with 17 bases in between. The CDR3: CASTSLGEAYNEQFF. The CDR3 nucleotides are TGTGCCAGCACCTCTTTGGGGGAGGCATACAATGAGCAGTTCTTC. The whole variable domain, remainder taken from reference TRBV28 and TRBJ2-1, is DVKVTQSSRYLVKRTGEKVFLECVQDMDHENMFWYRQDPGLGLRLIYFSYDVKMKEKGDIPEGYSVSREKKERFSLILESASTNQTSMYLCASTSLGEAYNEQFFGPGTRLTVL.

This clone was recorded a few times. The V call is TRBV15, the J call TRBJ2-7; TRBD1 agrees at 8 bases. J lost 2 bases, V lost 1 base, and 1 base had no gene match. CDR3 length: 14 amino acids. CDR1 and CDR2 from the germline V gene are LNHNV and YYDKDF (reference sequence). The CDR3 reads CATSRGRGPYEQYF. In DNA form, the CDR3 reads TGTGCCACCAGCAGAGGCAGGGGGCCCTACGAGCAGTACTTC.